The clone carrying this T cell receptor (beta chain) was detected only a few times. Full-length variable regions came from constant-region reverse primers plus semi-nested Nested Universal Primer A PCR. TCRdb called the 5' RACE reads again in MiXCR, with one record for every CDR3 protein. The repertoire holds tens of thousands of distinct CDR3 sequences, with around 26% as singletons. The CDR3 is 13 residues long. Germline CDR1 reads MNHEY; CDR2 reads SVGAGI. With V trimmed by 6 bases and J by 11 bases, 6 bases remained unmatched. Sequenced: tumor-infiltrating memory CD4+ T cells sorted from the breast tumor. The subset is: memory CD4+ T cells, CD4+CD45RO+CD25-. The chain is built from TRBV6-5 and TRBJ1-6; TRBD1 matches 8 bases. The sequence came from a female donor with breast cancer. Here the CDR3 reads CASRQGDLAPLHF. CDR3 nucleotide sequence: TGTGCCAGCAGACAGGGGGATTTAGCACCCCTCCACTTT.